This T cell receptor beta chain was identified during a study of beta chain features in type 1 diabetes. Findings and limits, study-wide: Across all four CD4+ subsets, people with type 1 diabetes showed modestly shorter TCRB CDR3s. A pattern of fewer insertions and more deletions at VDJ junctions was seen in type 1 diabetes patients.

Expressed TCRB transcripts got sequenced, as all isolated RNA was reverse transcribed. Generated by immunoSEQ multiplex PCR, the TCRdb table keeps only in-frame clones and is missing some. Of 17,000 or so clones listed, approximately 70% are singletons. CD4+ naive, central memory, regulatory and stem cell-like memory cells were sorted via CD45RO/CCR7/CD25/CD127/CD95/CD27. This clone was seen more than once but under ten times. The antigen is unknown. The sequence was obtained from a young man with type 1 diabetes. The sequencing sample was made of stem cell memory CD4+ T cells from blood.

DNA of the CDR3: TGTGCCAGCAGCCCCTCGGGATCCCGGAACACTGAAGCTTTCTTT. This translates into CASSPSGSRNTEAFF. The V gene is TRBV9, the J gene TRBJ1-1, with D unresolved. Trimming removed 4 bases from V and 1 base from J, with 14 bases in between. Germline lookup yields CDR1 SGDLS and CDR2 YYNGEE. CDR3 length: 15 residues. Drawing the rest from reference TRBV9 and TRBJ1-1, the complete variable domain is DSGVTQTPKHLITATGQRVTLRCSPRSGDLSVYWYQQSLDQGLQFLIQYYNGEERAKGNILERFSAQQFPDLHSELNLSSLELGDSALYFCASSPSGSRNTEAFFGQGTRLTVV.